A single sample is the source of the 11 T cell receptor beta chains below, sequenced in a study of CD8+ T cells in alopecia areata. Extracted RNA was reverse transcribed into cDNA, the sequencing template. The data were produced by immunoSEQ multiplex PCR, yet TCRdb's version contains in-frame clones alone and is incomplete. The sample has tens of thousands of clones; approximately 64% are singletons. Specimen: CD8+ T cells sorted from blood, collected at week 0. The receptors shown here come from a human donor with alopecia areata.

The chain employs TRBV5-1 and TRBJ2-1; D tentatively reads TRBD1 or TRBD2 (5 bases each). Germline V lookup: CDR1 SGHRS, CDR2 YFSETQ. V lost 1 base and J lost 6, with 14 bases in between. This CDR3 region has 15 residues. CDR3 DNA: TGCGCCAGCAGCTTGAAACTAGAAGGGGTCAATGAGCAGTTCTTC. This sequence encodes CASSLKLEGVNEQFF.

The CDR3 DNA reads TGTGCCAGCAGCACCGCCGGTCCCGGCGATACGCAGTATTTT. Translating gives CASSTAGPGDTQYF. This chain links TRBV7-3 with TRBJ2-3; no firm D call. Per the germline V gene, CDR1 is SGHTA and CDR2 is FQGTGA. V was shortened by 5 bases and J by 6 bases, with 15 bases between the two germline ends. The CDR3 runs 14 residues.

The chain links TRBV27 to TRBJ2-3, with D unclear. From germline, CDR1 is MNHEY and CDR2 SMNVEV (reference sequence). V shed 3 bases and J shed 0 bases, with 4 bases lying between them. This CDR3 has 13 amino acids. The CDR3 is CASSLGSTDTQYF. The CDR3 DNA is TGTGCCAGCAGTTTGGGTAGCACAGATACGCAGTATTTT.

V is TRBV9 and J is TRBJ1-1, with D unclear. V was trimmed by 4 bases and J by 5 bases, leaving 18 bases between them. There are 15 residues in the CDR3. Germline V gene lookup returns CDR1 SGDLS and CDR2 YYNGEE. The CDR3 here is CASSTRTDDWTEAFF. CDR3 nucleotides: TGTGCCAGCAGCACTAGGACGGACGATTGGACTGAAGCTTTCTTT.

V is TRBV4-1 and J is TRBJ2-7; the match to TRBD2 covers 7 bases. V dropped 5 bases and J dropped 0; count of bases not matched to a gene: 7. Germline V gene lookup returns CDR1 MGHRA and CDR2 YSYEKL. The CDR3 has 15 residues. For the CDR3, the DNA is TGCGCCAGCAGCGCCCCGGGACTAAGCTCCTACGAGCAGTACTTC. This sequence encodes CASSAPGLSSYEQYF.

This chain joins TRBV4-3 and TRBJ2-3; D is unresolved. Looked up from germline, CDR1 is LGHNA and CDR2 is YSLEER. V was shortened by 0 bases and J by 3 bases, with 16 bases between the two germline ends. The CDR3 is 17 residues long. CDR3 bases: TGCGCCAGCAGCCAAGATCGAGGCAGCCCCCGGACAGATACGCAGTATTTT. This codes for CASSQDRGSPRTDTQYF.

The chain couples TRBV28 to TRBJ2-6; the D is unclear. Germline CDR1 MDHEN, CDR2 SYDVKM. V was pared by 3 bases and J by 2 bases, with 8 bases between. There are 15 residues in the CDR3. The CDR3 loop is CASSFRLTGANVLTF. In DNA form, the CDR3 reads TGTGCCAGCAGTTTCAGGTTAACTGGGGCCAACGTCCTGACTTTC.

A single count supports this clone. The chain employs TRBV4-1 and TRBJ2-7, with TRBD2 matching over 9 bases. The V and J ends lost 0 bases and 4 bases, in that order; junction bases with no gene match: 7. The CDR3 is 16 amino acids. From germline, CDR1 is MGHRA and CDR2 YSYEKL. In DNA, the CDR3 is TGCGCCAGCAGCCAAGATCCCCTAGCGGGATTATACGAGCAGTACTTC. Protein product: CASSQDPLAGLYEQYF.

The chain employs TRBV7-6 and TRBJ2-2; D is tentatively TRBD1 or TRBD2 (5 bases each). Trimming removed 2 bases at V and 0 bases at J, with 13 bases between. The CDR3 consists of 17 residues. Germline V gives CDR1 SGHVS, CDR2 FNYEAQ. The DNA of the CDR3 is TGTGCCAGCAGCTTATCGGGGACGCGGGCGAACACCGGGGAGCTGTTTTTT. As protein: CASSLSGTRANTGELFF.

This clone was counted between two and nine times. The rearrangement uses TRBV29-1 and TRBJ2-2; 9 nucleotides agree with TRBD1. Germline trimming cut 7 bases from V and 4 bases from J; bases unmatched to any gene: 10. The V gene's germline CDR1 is SQVTM and CDR2 ANQGSEA. This CDR3 contains 15 residues. Here the CDR3 DNA reads TGCAGCGCTACCCAGGACAGGGGAAGCACCGGGGAGCTGTTTTTT. Translated, it gives CSATQDRGSTGELFF.

The chain is built from TRBV5-1 and TRBJ2-7; 11 bases are shared with TRBD2. The CDR3 sequence is 15 residues long. The V gene end was trimmed by 6 bases and the J gene end by 3 bases; junction bases not matched to a gene: 8. The germline gives CDR1 SGHRS, CDR2 YFSETQ. CDR3: CASTPTGTSGYEQYF. The CDR3 DNA sequence: TGCGCCAGCACTCCCACGGGGACTAGCGGCTACGAGCAGTACTTC.